The 15 T cell receptor beta chains below come from one sample, sequenced in a study of blood T cell repertoires in COVID-19. The table came from immunoSEQ multiplex PCR; TCRdb's copy has only in-frame clones and leaves some out. The table includes 70,000 to 75,000 clones, around 80% detected once. Sequencing was performed on peripheral blood. The receptors originated from a man aged 55 to 70 with active or convalescent COVID-19.

V and J are TRBV28 and TRBJ2-7, with 12 bases fitting TRBD1. Germline trimming cut 6 bases from V and 4 bases from J; bases unmatched to any gene: 7. Germline assignment: CDR1 MDHEN and CDR2 SYDVKM. This CDR3 is 15 amino acids long. DNA for the CDR3: TGTGCCAGCAGCACCTGGGACAGGGGGCTGTACGAGCAGTACTTC. Encoded protein: CASSTWDRGLYEQYF. Looking up the rest from reference TRBV28 and TRBJ2-7 gives the full variable domain: DVKVTQSSRYLVKRTGEKVFLECVQDMDHENMFWYRQDPGLGLRLIYFSYDVKMKEKGDIPEGYSVSREKKERFSLILESASTNQTSMYLCASSTWDRGLYEQYFGPGTRLTVT.

The rearrangement links TRBV13 to TRBJ1-3; a possible D gene is TRBD1 (6 bases). There are 16 residues in the CDR3. V was clipped by 6 bases and J by 0 bases, with 15 bases between them. Per germline, CDR1 PRHDT and CDR2 FYEKMQ (reference sequence). This CDR3 reads CASSLDRTSSGNTIYF. The DNA for the CDR3 is TGTGCCAGCAGTCTAGACAGGACTAGCTCTGGAAACACCATATATTTT.

J is TRBJ2-7 and V is TRBV27; D may be TRBD1 (5 bases). This CDR3 has 12 amino acids. Trimming removed 3 bases at V and 9 bases at J, with 12 bases between. Germline V gene data show CDR1 as MNHEY and CDR2 as SMNVEV (reference sequence). The CDR3 spells CASSLHQGPQYF. The CDR3 bases are TGTGCCAGCAGTTTGCACCAGGGCCCGCAGTACTTC.

This clone was counted only a few times. The chain employs TRBV4-2 and TRBJ1-3; D gene unclear. Trimming left V 0 bases short and J 0 bases short, with 9 bases between. Germline V gives CDR1 LGHNA, CDR2 YNFKEQ. CDR3 length equals 16 residues. The CDR3 sequence is CASSQDGISSGNTIYF. CDR3 sequence (DNA): TGTGCCAGCAGCCAAGATGGCATCTCCTCTGGAAACACCATATATTTT.

The rearrangement joins TRBV5-4 to TRBJ1-1; TRBD1 aligns across 9 bases. V shed 5 bases, J shed 3 bases, and the junction held 11 bases outside the gene matches. Germline assignment: CDR1 SGHNT and CDR2 YYREEE (reference sequence). There are 16 residues in the CDR3. The CDR3 DNA reads TGTGCCAGCAGTCCAAGCCTTACAGGGGGCTACACTGAAGCTTTCTTT. Amino acid sequence: CASSPSLTGGYTEAFF.

The chain carries TRBV28 and TRBJ2-2, with D possibly being TRBD1 (6 bases). Trimming stripped 6 bases from V and 8 bases from J, with 16 bases between. Germline CDR1 and CDR2: MDHEN and SYDVKM. This CDR3 has 14 amino acids. CDR3 protein: CASSGTPRGGELFF. CDR3 bases: TGTGCCAGCAGCGGGACACCGAGAGGGGGGGAGCTGTTTTTT.

The chain combines TRBV2 with TRBJ2-3, with 10 bases matching TRBD1. With 10 bases clipped from V and 6 bases from J, the junction kept 7 bases outside the gene matches. There are 13 residues in the CDR3. The germline CDR1 and CDR2 sequences are SNHLY and FYNNEI. The CDR3 DNA sequence: TGTGCCACTACGGGGACAGGGGCGGATACGCAGTATTTT. Translated, it gives CATTGTGADTQYF.

The chain joins TRBV7-9 to TRBJ1-2, with D maybe TRBD1 (6 bases). V dropped 3 bases and J dropped 5 bases, with 10 bases sitting between them. Germline V CDR1 and CDR2: SEHNR, FQNEAQ (reference sequence). The CDR3 length is 13 residues. CDR3: CASSLTGTYGYTF. CDR3 in DNA: TGTGCCAGCAGCTTGACCGGGACATATGGCTACACCTTC.

The rearrangement links TRBV24-1 to TRBJ1-5, with D perhaps matching TRBD1 (6 bases). The CDR3 sequence is 13 residues long. Trimming took off 9 bases at V and 6 bases at J, with 14 bases between the two ends. Germline CDR1 KGHDR, CDR2 SFDVKD. The CDR3 here is CATEGGGGQPQHF. The DNA of the CDR3 is TGTGCCACCGAAGGGGGAGGGGGTCAGCCCCAGCATTTT.

The chain is built from TRBV5-1 and TRBJ2-4; the match to TRBD2 covers 13 bases. The CDR3 is 16 amino acids. V shed 4 bases and J 7 bases; nucleotides not matched to a gene: 8. CDR1 is SGHRS and CDR2 is YFSETQ in the germline V gene. The DNA for the CDR3 is TGCGCCAGCAGCACCGGGACTAGCGGGGAAGGGAACATTCAGTACTTC. This sequence encodes CASSTGTSGEGNIQYF.

The chain uses TRBV5-6 and TRBJ2-5; possibly TRBD1 for D (5 bases). V was shortened by 7 bases and J by 3 bases, with 16 bases between the two germline ends. The CDR3 sequence is 14 residues long. The V gene's germline CDR1 is SGHDT and CDR2 YYEEEE. CDR3: CASSMDGREETQYF. The CDR3 nucleotides are TGTGCCAGCTCGATGGACGGCAGGGAAGAGACCCAGTACTTC.

The chain's CDR3 is CASSLAGSGIGTGELFF. The CDR3, as DNA: TGTGCCAGCAGCTTAGCGGGGTCAGGGATCGGCACCGGGGAGCTGTTTTTT. V and J are TRBV7-6 and TRBJ2-2, with a tentative D call TRBD1 (5 bases). There are 17 residues in the CDR3. Trimming cost V 0 bases and J 4 bases, with 15 bases left between them. Per germline, CDR1 SGHVS and CDR2 FNYEAQ.

This chain joins TRBV28 and TRBJ1-2; TRBD1 agrees at 7 bases. Trimming cost V 10 bases and J 3 bases; bases outside gene matches: 11. The CDR3 totals 14 residues. Germline assignment: CDR1 MDHEN and CDR2 SYDVKM. CDR3 residues: CANLQRGRDYGYTF. The CDR3 nucleotides are TGTGCCAACCTTCAGAGGGGGCGAGACTATGGCTACACCTTC.

V gene TRBV12-3 or TRBV12-4 combines with J gene TRBJ2-1; D gene uncertain. V was cut by 5 bases and J by 9 bases, with 8 bases left in between. The CDR3 extends over 11 amino acids. The CDR3 is CASSPRFEQFF. Here the CDR3 DNA reads TGTGCCAGCAGTCCTCGGTTTGAGCAGTTCTTC.

This clone was seen at least ten times. V gene TRBV11-2 combines with J gene TRBJ1-2; D not resolved. From germline, CDR1 is SGHAT and CDR2 FQNNGV. The length of the CDR3 is 12 residues. The ends were cut back, 1 base at V and 12 bases at J, with 12 bases in the middle. The CDR3 reads CASSLGEGRDTF. CDR3 sequence (DNA): TGTGCCAGCAGCTTAGGAGAGGGTAGGGACACCTTC.